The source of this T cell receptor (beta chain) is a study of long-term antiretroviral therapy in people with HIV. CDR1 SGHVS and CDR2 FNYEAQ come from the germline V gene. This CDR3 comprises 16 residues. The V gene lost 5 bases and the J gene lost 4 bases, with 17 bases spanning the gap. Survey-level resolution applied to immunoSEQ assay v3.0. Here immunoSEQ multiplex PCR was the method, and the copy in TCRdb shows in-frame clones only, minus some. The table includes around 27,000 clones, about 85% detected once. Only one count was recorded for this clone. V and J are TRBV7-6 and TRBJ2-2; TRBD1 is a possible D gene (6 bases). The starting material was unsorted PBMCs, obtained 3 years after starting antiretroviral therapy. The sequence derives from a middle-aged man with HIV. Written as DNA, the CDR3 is TGTGCCAGCAGCCGCATGTCAGGGGACCCCACCGGGGAGCTGTTTTTT. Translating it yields CASSRMSGDPTGELFF.